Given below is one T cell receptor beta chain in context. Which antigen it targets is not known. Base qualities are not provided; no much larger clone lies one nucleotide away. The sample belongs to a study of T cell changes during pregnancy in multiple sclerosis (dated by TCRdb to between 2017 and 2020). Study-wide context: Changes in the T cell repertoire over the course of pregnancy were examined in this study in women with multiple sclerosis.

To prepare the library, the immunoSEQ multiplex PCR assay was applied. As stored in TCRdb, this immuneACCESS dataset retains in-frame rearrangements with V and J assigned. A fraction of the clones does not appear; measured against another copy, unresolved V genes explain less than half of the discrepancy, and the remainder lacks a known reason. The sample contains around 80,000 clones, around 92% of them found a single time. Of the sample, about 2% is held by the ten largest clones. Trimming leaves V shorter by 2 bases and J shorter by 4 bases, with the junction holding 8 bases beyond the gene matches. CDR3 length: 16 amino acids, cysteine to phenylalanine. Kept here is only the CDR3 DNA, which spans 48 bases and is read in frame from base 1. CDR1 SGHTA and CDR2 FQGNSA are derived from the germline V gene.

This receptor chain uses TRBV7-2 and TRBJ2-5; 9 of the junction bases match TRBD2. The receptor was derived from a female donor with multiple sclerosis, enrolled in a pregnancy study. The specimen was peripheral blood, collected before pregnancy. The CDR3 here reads CASSLRGGRAGETQYF. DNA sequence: TGTGCCAGCAGCTTAAGGGGCGGGAGGGCCGGAGAGACCCAGTACTTC. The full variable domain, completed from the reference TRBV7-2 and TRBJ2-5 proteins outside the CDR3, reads GAGVSQSPSNKVTEKGKDVELRCDPISGHTALYWYRQSLGQGLEFLIYFQGNSAPDKSGLPSDRFSAERTGGSVSTLTIQRTQQEDSAVYLCASSLRGGRAGETQYFGPGTRLLVL.